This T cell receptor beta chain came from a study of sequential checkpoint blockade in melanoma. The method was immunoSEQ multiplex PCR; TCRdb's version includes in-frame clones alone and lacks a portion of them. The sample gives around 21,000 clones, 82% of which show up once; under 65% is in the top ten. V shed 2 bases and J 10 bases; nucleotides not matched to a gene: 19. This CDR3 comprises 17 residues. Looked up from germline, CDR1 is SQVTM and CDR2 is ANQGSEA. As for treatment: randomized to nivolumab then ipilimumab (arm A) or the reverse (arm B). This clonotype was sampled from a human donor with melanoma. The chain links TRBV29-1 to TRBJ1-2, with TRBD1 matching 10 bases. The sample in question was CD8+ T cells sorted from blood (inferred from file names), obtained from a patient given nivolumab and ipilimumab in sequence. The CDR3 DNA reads TGCAGCGTTGAACCTGGCGACATGACCGGGACAGGGGAGGACTACACCTTC. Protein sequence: CSVEPGDMTGTGEDYTF.